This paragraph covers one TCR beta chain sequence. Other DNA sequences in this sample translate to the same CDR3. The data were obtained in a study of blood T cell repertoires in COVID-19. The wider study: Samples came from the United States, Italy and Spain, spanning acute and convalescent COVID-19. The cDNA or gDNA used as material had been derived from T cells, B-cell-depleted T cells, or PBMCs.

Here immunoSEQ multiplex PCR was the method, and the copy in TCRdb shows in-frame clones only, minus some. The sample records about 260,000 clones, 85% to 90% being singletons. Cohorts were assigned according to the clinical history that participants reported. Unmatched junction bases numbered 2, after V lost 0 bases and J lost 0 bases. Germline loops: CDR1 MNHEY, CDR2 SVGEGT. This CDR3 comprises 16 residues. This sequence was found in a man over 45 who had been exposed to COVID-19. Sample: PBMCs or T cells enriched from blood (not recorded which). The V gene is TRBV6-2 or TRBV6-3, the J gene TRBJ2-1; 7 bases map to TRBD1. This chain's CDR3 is CASSYSWDSSYNEQFF. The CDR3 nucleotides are TGTGCCAGCAGTTACTCGTGGGACAGCTCCTACAATGAGCAGTTCTTC.